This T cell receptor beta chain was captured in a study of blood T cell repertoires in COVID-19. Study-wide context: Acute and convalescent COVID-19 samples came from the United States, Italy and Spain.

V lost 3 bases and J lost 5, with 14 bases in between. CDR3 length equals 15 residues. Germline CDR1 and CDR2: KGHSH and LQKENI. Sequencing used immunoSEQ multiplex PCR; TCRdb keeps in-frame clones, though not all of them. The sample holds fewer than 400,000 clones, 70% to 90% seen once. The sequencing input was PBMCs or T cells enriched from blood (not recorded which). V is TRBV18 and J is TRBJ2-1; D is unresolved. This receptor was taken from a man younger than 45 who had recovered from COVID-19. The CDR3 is CASSPLAAANNEQFF. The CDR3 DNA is TGTGCCAGCTCACCCCTGGCGGCGGCTAACAATGAGCAGTTCTTC.